This record looks at one TCR beta chain sequence and its context. This record comes from a study of T cell changes during pregnancy in multiple sclerosis. V dropped 3 bases and J dropped 2; count of bases not matched to a gene: 5. The CDR3 contains 15 residues. CDR1 and CDR2 (germline): SGHTA, FQGNSA. Profiled with immunoSEQ multiplex PCR; TCRdb holds only in-frame clones, not every one. In the table there are 50,000 to 75,000 clones, about 88% of which are singletons. The sequencing here drew on peripheral blood, taken in the first trimester of pregnancy. The gene calls are TRBV7-2 and TRBJ2-7; 9 bases are a match to TRBD1. This TCR derives from a female donor in good health, enrolled as a control in a pregnancy study. The CDR3 nucleotides read TGTGCCAGCAGCTTCGGACAGGGGCCGGCCTACGAGCAGTACTTC. Encoded protein: CASSFGQGPAYEQYF.